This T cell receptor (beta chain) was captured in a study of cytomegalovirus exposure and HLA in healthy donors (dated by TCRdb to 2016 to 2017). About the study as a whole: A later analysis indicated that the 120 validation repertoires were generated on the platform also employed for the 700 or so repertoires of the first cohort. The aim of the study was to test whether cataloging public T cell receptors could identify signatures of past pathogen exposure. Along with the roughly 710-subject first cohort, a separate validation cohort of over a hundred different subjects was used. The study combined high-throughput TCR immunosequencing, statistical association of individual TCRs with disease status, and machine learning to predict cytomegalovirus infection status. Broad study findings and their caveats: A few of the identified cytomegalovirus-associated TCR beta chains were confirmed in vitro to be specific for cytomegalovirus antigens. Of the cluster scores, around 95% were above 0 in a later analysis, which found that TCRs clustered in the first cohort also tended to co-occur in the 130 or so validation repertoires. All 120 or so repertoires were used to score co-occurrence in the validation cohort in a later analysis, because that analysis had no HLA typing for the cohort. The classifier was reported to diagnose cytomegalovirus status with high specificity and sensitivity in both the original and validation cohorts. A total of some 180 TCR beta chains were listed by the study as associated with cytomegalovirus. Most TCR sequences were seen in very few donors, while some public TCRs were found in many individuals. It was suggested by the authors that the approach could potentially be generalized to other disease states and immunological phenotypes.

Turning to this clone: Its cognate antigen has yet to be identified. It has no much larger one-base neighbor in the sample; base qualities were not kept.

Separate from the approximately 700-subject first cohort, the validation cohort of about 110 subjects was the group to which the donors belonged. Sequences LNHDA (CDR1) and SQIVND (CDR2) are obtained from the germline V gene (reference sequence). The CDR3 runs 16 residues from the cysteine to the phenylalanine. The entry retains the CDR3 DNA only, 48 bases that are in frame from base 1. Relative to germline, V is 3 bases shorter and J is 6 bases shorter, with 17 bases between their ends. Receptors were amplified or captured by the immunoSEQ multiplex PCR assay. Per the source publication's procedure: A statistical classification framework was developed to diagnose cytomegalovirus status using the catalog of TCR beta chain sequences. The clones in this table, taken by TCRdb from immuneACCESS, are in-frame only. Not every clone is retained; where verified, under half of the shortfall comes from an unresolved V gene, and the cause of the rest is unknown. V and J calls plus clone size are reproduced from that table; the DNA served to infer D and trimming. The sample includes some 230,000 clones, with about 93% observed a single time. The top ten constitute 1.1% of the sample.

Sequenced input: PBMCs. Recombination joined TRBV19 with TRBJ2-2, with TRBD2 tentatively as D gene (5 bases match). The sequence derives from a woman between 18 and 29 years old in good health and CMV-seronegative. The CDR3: CASSIESGRRAGELFF. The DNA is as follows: TGTGCCAGTAGTATTGAATCGGGCCGGCGGGCCGGGGAGCTGTTTTTT.